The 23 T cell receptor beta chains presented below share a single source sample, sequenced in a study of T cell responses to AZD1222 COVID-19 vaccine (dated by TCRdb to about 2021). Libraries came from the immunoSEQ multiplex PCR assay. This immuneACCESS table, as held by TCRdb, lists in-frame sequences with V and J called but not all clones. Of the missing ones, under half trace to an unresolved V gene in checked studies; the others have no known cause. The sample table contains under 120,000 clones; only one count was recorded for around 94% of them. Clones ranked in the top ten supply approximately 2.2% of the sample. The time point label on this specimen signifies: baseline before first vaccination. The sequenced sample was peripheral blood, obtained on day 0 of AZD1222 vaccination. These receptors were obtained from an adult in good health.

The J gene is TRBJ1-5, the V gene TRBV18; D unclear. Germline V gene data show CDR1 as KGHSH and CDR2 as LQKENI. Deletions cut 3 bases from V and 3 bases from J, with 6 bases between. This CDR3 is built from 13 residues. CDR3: CASSPSDNQPQHF. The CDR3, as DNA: TGTGCCAGCTCACCCTCCGACAATCAGCCCCAGCATTTT. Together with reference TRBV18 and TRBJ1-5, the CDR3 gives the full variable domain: NAGVMQNPRHLVRRRGQEARLRCSPMKGHSHVYWYRQLPEEGLKFMVYLQKENIIDESGMPKERFSAEFPKEGPSILRIQQVVRGDSAAYFCASSPSDNQPQHFGDGTRLSIL.

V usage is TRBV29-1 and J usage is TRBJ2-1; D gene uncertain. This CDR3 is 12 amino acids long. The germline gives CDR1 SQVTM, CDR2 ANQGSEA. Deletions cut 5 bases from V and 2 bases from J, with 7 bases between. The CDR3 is CSVRGTYNEQFF. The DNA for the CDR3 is TGCAGCGTTCGTGGAACCTACAATGAGCAGTTCTTC.

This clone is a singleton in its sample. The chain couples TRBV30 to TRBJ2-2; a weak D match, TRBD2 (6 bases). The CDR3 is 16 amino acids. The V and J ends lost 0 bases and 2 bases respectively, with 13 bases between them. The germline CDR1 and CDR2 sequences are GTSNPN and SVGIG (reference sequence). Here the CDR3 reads CAWSVIAGLNTGELFF. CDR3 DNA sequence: TGTGCCTGGAGTGTTATCGCGGGGCTAAACACCGGGGAGCTGTTTTTT.

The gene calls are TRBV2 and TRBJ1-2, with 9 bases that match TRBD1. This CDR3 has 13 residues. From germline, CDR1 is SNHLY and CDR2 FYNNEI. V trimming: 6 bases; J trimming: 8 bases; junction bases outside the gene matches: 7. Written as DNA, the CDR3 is TGTGCCAGCAGGCGGACAGGGGAGGGAGGCTACACCTTC. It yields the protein CASRRTGEGGYTF.

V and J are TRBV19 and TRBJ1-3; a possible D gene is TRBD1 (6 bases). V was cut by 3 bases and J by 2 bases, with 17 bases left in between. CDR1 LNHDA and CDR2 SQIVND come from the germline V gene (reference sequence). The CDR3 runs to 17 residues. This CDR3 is CASSMGHTTMAGNTIYF. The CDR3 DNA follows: TGTGCCAGTAGTATGGGACACACCACGATGGCTGGAAACACCATATATTTT.

In DNA, the CDR3 is TGCGCCAGCACCCGTTTGTCTTCTGGGACAGGGTCGACCGGGGAGCTGTTTTTT. Amino acid sequence: CASTRLSSGTGSTGELFF. The chain links TRBV4-1 to TRBJ2-2; 9 bases are shared with TRBD1. The CDR3 is made up of 18 amino acids. Trimming removed 7 bases from V and 5 bases from J; junction bases left unmatched: 17. CDR1 is MGHRA and CDR2 is YSYEKL in the germline V gene.

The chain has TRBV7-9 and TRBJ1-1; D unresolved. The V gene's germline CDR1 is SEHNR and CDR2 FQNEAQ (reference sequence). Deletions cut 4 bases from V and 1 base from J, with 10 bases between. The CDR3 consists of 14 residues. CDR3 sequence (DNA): TGTGCCAGCAGCTACGTTCTCAGGAACACTGAAGCTTTCTTT. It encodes CASSYVLRNTEAFF.

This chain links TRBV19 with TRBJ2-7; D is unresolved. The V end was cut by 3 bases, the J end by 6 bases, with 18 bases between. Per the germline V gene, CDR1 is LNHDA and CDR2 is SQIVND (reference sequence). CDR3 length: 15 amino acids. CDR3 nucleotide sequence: TGTGCCAGTAGTATCGGATCGAGTTACTCTAGCGAGCAGTACTTC. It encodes CASSIGSSYSSEQYF. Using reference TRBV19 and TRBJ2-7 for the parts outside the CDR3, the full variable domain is DGGITQSPKYLFRKEGQNVTLSCEQNLNHDAMYWYRQDPGQGLRLIYYSQIVNDFQKGDIAEGYSVSREKKESFPLTVTSAQKNPTAFYLCASSIGSSYSSEQYFGPGTRLTVT.

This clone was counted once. The CDR3 loop is CASSLTGTPNTEAFF. For the CDR3, the DNA is TGCGCCAGCAGCCTTACCGGGACACCGAACACTGAAGCTTTCTTT. V usage is TRBV5-1 and J usage is TRBJ1-1, with D possibly being TRBD1 (6 bases). In germline, CDR1 is SGHRS, CDR2 YFSETQ. V lost 4 bases, J lost 1 base, and 14 bases lay in between. The CDR3 has 15 amino acids.

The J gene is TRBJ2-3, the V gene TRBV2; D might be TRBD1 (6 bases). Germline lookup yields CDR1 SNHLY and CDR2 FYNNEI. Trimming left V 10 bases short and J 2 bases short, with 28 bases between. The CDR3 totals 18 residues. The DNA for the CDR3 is TGTGCCATCACCTTGGGTGTTACCGGGACACCCGACACAGATACGCAGTATTTT. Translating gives CAITLGVTGTPDTDTQYF.

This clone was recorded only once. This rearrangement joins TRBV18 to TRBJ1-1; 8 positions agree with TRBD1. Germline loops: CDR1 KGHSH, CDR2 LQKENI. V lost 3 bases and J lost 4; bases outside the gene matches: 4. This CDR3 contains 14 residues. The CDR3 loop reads CASSPQGAGTEAFF. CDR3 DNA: TGTGCCAGCTCACCTCAGGGGGCTGGCACTGAAGCTTTCTTT.

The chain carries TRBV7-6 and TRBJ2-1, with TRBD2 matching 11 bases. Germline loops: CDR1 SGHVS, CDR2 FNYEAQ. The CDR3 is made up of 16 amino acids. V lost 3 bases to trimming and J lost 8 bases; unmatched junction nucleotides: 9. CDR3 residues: CASSFQGGLAADEQFF. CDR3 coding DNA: TGTGCCAGCAGCTTCCAGGGGGGACTAGCGGCCGATGAGCAGTTCTTC.

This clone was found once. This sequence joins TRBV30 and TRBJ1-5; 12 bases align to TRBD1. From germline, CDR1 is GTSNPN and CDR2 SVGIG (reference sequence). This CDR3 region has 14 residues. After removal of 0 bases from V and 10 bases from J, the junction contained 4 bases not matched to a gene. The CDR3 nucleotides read TGTGCCTGGAGTGTGGGGACAGGGGGCTTCCCCCAGCATTTT. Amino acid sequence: CAWSVGTGGFPQHF.

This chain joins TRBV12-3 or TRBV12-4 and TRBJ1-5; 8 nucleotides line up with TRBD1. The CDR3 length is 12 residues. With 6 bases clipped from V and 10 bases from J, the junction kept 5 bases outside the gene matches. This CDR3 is CASSPGGHPQHF. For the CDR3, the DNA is TGTGCCAGCAGCCCAGGGGGCCATCCCCAGCATTTT.

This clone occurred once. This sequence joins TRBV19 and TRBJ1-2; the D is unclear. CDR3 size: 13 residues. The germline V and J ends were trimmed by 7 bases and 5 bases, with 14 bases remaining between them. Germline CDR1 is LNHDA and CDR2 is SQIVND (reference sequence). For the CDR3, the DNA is TGTGCCAGTAAGGTCGGTCAAGGGTATGGCTACACCTTC. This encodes CASKVGQGYGYTF.

The CDR3 here is CASSQVRGERKSPLHF. For the CDR3, the DNA is TGCGCCAGCAGCCAGGTTAGGGGAGAAAGAAAATCACCCCTCCACTTT. The chain uses TRBV4-1 and TRBJ1-6, with D maybe TRBD1 (5 bases). Deletions cut 3 bases from V and 10 bases from J, with 19 bases between. The germline gives CDR1 MGHRA, CDR2 YSYEKL. CDR3 length equals 16 residues.

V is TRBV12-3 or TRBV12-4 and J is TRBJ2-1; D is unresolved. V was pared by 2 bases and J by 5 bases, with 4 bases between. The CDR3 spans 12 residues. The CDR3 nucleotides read TGTGCCAGCAGTTTATACGACAATGAGCAGTTCTTC. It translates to CASSLYDNEQFF.

The CDR3 region is CASSMTEEGTEAFF. DNA of the CDR3: TGTGCCAGTAGTATGACTGAAGAGGGTACTGAAGCTTTCTTT. V usage is TRBV19 and J usage is TRBJ1-1; D is uncertain. Germline CDR1 LNHDA, CDR2 SQIVND (reference sequence). The V gene lost 3 bases and the J gene lost 5 bases, with 13 bases spanning the gap. The CDR3 sequence is 14 residues long. The full variable domain, its missing parts supplied by reference TRBV19 and TRBJ1-1, is DGGITQSPKYLFRKEGQNVTLSCEQNLNHDAMYWYRQDPGQGLRLIYYSQIVNDFQKGDIAEGYSVSREKKESFPLTVTSAQKNPTAFYLCASSMTEEGTEAFFGQGTRLTVV.

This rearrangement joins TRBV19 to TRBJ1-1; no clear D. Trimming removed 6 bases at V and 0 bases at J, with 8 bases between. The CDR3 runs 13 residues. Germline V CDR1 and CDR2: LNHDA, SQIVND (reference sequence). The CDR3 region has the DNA TGTGCCAGTAGCCCATACATGAACACTGAAGCTTTCTTT. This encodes CASSPYMNTEAFF.

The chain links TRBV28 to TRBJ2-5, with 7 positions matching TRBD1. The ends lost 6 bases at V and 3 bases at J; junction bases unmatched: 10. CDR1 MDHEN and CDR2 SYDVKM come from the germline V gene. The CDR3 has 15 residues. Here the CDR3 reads CASRLPGQPKETQYF. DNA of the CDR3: TGTGCCAGCAGACTACCGGGACAGCCAAAAGAGACCCAGTACTTC.

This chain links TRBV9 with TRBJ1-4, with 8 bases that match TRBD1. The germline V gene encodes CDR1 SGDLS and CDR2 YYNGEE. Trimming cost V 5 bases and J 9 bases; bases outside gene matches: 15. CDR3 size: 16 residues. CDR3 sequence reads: CASSPSRGLQDKKLFF. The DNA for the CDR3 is TGTGCCAGCAGTCCCAGCAGGGGGCTGCAAGATAAAAAACTGTTTTTT.

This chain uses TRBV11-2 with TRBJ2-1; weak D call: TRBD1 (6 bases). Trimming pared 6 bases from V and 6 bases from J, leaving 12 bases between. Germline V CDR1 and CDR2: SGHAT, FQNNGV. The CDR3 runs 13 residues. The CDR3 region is CASSLLQGNEQFF. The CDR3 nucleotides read TGTGCCAGCAGTCTCTTACAGGGCAATGAGCAGTTCTTC.

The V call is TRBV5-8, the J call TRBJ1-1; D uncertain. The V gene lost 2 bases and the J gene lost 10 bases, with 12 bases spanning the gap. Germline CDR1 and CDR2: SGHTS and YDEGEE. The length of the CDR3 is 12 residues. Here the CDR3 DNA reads TGTGCCAGCAGCTTTGGGGATGCTGGAGCTTTCTTT. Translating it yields CASSFGDAGAFF.